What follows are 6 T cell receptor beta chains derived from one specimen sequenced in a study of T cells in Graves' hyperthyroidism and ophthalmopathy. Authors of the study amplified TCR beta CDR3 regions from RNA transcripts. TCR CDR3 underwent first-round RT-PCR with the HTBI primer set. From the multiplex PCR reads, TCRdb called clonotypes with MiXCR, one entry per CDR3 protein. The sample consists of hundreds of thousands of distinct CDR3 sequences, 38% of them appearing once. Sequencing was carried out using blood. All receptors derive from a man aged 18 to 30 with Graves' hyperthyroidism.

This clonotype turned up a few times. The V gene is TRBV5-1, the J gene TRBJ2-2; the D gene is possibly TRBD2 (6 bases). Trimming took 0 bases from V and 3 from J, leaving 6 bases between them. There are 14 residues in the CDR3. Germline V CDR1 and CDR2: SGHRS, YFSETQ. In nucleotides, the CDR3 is TGCGCCAGCAGCTTGGCTAGCGACACCGGGGAGCTGTTTTTT. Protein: CASSLASDTGELFF.

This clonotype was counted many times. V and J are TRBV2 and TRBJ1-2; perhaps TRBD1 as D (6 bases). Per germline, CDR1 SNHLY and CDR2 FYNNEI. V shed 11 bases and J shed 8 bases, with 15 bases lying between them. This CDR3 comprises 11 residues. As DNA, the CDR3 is TGTGCCCTCGGCAGGGGACAAGGCTACACCTTC. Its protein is CALGRGQGYTF.

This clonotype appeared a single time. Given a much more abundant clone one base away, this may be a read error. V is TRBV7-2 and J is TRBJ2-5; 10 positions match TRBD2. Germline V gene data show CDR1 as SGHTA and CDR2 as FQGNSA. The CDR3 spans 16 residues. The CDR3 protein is CAGSFRASGGEETQYF. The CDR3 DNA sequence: TGTGCCGGCAGCTTTCGGGCTAGCGGGGGTGAAGAGACCCAGTACTTC. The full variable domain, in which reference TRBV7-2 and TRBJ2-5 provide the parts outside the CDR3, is GAGVSQSPSNKVTEKGKDVELRCDPISGHTALYWYRQSLGQGLEFLIYFQGNSAPDKSGLPSDRFSAERTGGSVSTLTIQRTQQEDSAVYLCAGSFRASGGEETQYFGPGTRLLVL.

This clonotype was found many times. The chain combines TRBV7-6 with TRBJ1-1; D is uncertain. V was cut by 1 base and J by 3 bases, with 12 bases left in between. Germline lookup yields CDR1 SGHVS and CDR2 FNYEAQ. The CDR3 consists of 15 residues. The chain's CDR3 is CASSLVLNGDTEAFF. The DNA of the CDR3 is TGTGCCAGCAGCTTAGTCCTTAACGGGGACACTGAAGCTTTCTTT.

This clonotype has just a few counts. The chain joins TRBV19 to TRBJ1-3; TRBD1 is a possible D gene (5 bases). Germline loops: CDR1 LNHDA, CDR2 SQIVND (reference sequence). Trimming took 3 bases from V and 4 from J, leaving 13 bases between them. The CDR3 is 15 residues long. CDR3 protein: CASSIEGRGGNTIYF. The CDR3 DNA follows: TGTGCCAGTAGTATTGAGGGGCGAGGAGGAAACACCATATATTTT.

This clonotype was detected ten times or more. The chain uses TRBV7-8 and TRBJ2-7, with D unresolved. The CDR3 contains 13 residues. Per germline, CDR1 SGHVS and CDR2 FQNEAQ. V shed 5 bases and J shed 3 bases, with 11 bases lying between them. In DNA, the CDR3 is TGTGCCAGCAGCGTCGACGGAGACTACGAGCAGTACTTC. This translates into CASSVDGDYEQYF.